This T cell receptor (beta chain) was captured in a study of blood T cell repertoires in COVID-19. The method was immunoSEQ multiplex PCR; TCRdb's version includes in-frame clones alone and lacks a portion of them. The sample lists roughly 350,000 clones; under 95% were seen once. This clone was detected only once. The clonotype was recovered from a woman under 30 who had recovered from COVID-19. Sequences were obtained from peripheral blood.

The DNA for the CDR3 is TGTGCCAGTAGTATGGGGGGTATGGTGGTAGACGGGGAGCTGTTTTTT. It yields the protein CASSMGGMVVDGELFF. This rearrangement joins TRBV19 to TRBJ2-2, with D perhaps matching TRBD2 (6 bases). The V gene's germline CDR1 is LNHDA and CDR2 SQIVND (reference sequence). The CDR3 is made up of 16 amino acids. The ends were cut back, 3 bases at V and 7 bases at J, with 18 bases in the middle.